This T cell receptor beta chain is from a study of cytomegalovirus exposure and HLA in healthy donors. General study points: The majority of TCR sequences were rare, yet some public TCRs appeared in many donors.

Comment on this clone: Its antigen is unidentified.

In germline, CDR1 is SGDLS, CDR2 YYNGEE. This CDR3 is 14 amino acids long. With V trimmed by 0 bases and J by 9 bases, 3 bases remained unmatched. Use of 60 Vbeta and 13 Jbeta primers characterized the PCR. Using immunoSEQ multiplex PCR, the repertoire was profiled, and TCRdb retains in-frame clones only, with some absent. The repertoire holds about 160,000 clones, approximately 88% seen once, with under 0.95% in the top ten. The sequence derives from a woman in her twenties or thirties in good health and CMV-seronegative. The sequencing sample was made of PBMCs. The J gene is TRBJ2-1, the V gene TRBV9; 10 bases match TRBD2. The chain's CDR3 is CASSVVVAGGEQFF. The DNA of the CDR3 is TGTGCCAGCAGCGTAGTGGTAGCGGGAGGTGAGCAGTTCTTC. Drawing the rest from reference TRBV9 and TRBJ2-1, the complete variable domain is DSGVTQTPKHLITATGQRVTLRCSPRSGDLSVYWYQQSLDQGLQFLIQYYNGEERAKGNILERFSAQQFPDLHSELNLSSLELGDSALYFCASSVVVAGGEQFFGPGTRLTVL.